What follows are 4 T cell receptor beta chains derived from one specimen sequenced in a study of T cells in Graves' hyperthyroidism and ophthalmopathy. The source material, RNA transcripts, was used to amplify TCR beta CDR3 regions. First-round RT-PCR targeting the TCR CDR3 was performed with the HTBI primer set. TCRdb re-analysed the multiplex PCR reads in MiXCR, keeping a single row per CDR3 protein. The sample records 600,000 to 850,000 distinct CDR3 sequences, about 19% being singletons. Input material: blood. Receptor source: a woman in her fifties or sixties with Graves' hyperthyroidism that later progressed to Graves' ophthalmopathy.

This clonotype showed up many times. The rearrangement links TRBV12-3 or TRBV12-4 to TRBJ1-5, with a tentative D call TRBD1 (6 bases). This CDR3 has 15 amino acids. The V and J ends lost 5 bases and 6 bases respectively, with 17 bases between them. CDR3 DNA: TGTGCCAGCAGTCAAGGGGGAGGGACGGGTCAGCCCCAGCATTTT. Protein sequence: CASSQGGGTGQPQHF.

This clonotype showed up many times. V gene TRBV5-1 combines with J gene TRBJ1-2; possible D gene TRBD1, 6 bases. Trimming took off 5 bases at V and 4 bases at J, with 18 bases between the two ends. The CDR3 spans 15 residues. Germline V gene data show CDR1 as SGHRS and CDR2 as YFSETQ. The CDR3 DNA sequence: TGCGCCAGCAGACTGGAGGCCAGGGGATCCTATGGCTACACCTTC. It encodes CASRLEARGSYGYTF.

The V gene is TRBV10-1, the J gene TRBJ1-5; D not resolved. The ends were cut back, 3 bases at V and 9 bases at J, with 9 bases in the middle. This CDR3 region has 12 residues. Germline CDR1 is WNHNN and CDR2 is SYGVQD (reference sequence). The CDR3 coding sequence is TGCGCCAGCAGTGATACCGGGAGGCCCCAGCATTTT. As protein: CASSDTGRPQHF.

This clonotype was observed a few times. V and J are TRBV14 and TRBJ1-3; maybe TRBD1 (6 bases). V shed 8 bases and J shed 2 bases, with 16 bases lying between them. The CDR3 sequence is 15 residues long. CDR1 is SGHDN, CDR2 FVKESK, per germline. The DNA for the CDR3 is TGTGCCAGCTGGACCTACAGGGTTGCTGGAAACACCATATATTTT. Translation gives CASWTYRVAGNTIYF.